This record covers a single T cell receptor (beta chain). Its antigen is unknown. CDR1 and CDR2 from the germline V gene are MNHEY and SVGAGI. With 0 bases removed from V and 5 bases from J, the gap between germline ends came to 8 bases. The CDR3 is 13 amino acids. The sample comes from a study of vaccination effects on CD4 cells after COVID-19. Study-wide findings and caveats: Marked clonal contraction of both clone types appeared late after vaccination.

The protocol was immunoSEQ multiplex PCR, while the TCRdb copy is restricted to in-frame clones and leaves out a portion. The sample shows about 24,000 clones, 55% to 75% of them seen only once. The ViraFEST assay expanded antigen-specific CD4+ T cells with viral peptide pools before sequencing. The authors isolated CD4+ T cells after around 10 days of culture. Vaccine recipients had no previous SARS-CoV-2 infection; their nucleocapsid antibodies were negative. Wells of more than 1.5 million PBMC each were grown with 10 IU/ml IL-2 and approximately 9.5 ug/ml peptides. The receptor comes from a human donor who received a COVID-19 vaccine. This chain links TRBV6-5 with TRBJ2-7; D might be TRBD1 (5 bases). The sequencing used CD4+ T cells from PBMCs cultured with HCoV-OC43 spike peptides, collected before COVID-19 vaccination. Noted subset: HCoV-OC43 spike overlapping peptide pool stimulation. The CDR3 nucleotides read TGTGCCAGCAGTTACTCTCAGGGCCACGAGCAGTACTTC. It is translated as CASSYSQGHEQYF.